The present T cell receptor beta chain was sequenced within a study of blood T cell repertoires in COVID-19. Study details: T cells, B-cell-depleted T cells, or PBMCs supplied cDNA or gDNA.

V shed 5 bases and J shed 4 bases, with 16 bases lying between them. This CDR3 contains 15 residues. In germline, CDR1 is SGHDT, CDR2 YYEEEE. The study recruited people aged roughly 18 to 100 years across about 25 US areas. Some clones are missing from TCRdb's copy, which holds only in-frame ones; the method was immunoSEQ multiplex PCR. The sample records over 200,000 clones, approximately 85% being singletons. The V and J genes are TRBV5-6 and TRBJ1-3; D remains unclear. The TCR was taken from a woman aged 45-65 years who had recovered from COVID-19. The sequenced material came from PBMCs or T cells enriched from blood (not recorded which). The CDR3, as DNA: TGTGCCAGCAGGCCTCGAGGATCGTGGGGAAACACCATATATTTT. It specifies CASRPRGSWGNTIYF.